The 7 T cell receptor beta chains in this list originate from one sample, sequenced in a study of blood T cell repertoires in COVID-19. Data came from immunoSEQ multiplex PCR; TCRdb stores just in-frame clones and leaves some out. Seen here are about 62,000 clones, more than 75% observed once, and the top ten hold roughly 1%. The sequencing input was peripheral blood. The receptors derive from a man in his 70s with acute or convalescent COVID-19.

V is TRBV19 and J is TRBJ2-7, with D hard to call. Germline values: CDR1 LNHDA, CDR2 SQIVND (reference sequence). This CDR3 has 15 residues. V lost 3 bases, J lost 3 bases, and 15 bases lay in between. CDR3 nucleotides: TGTGCCAGTAGTATTAAAGATTCGACTTTCTACGAGCAGTACTTC. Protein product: CASSIKDSTFYEQYF.

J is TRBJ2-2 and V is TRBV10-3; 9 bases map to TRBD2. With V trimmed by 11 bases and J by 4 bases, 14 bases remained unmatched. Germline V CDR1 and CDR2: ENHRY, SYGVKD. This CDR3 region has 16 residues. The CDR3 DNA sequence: TGTGCCGTCCAACGCGGGGGGGCCCCGAGCACCGGGGAGCTGTTTTTT. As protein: CAVQRGGAPSTGELFF.

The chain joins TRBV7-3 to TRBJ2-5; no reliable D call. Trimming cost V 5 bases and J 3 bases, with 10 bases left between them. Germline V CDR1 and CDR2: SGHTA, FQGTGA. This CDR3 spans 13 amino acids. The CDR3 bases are TGTGCCAGCAGCACCCAAGAGAAAGAGACCCAGTACTTC. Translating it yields CASSTQEKETQYF.

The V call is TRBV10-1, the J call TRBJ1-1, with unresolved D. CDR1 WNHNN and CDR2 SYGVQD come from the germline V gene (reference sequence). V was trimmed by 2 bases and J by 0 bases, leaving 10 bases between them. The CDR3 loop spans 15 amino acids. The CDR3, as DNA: TGCGCCAGCAGTGAGGGCTCCAATATGAACACTGAAGCTTTCTTT. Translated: CASSEGSNMNTEAFF.

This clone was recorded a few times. CDR3 sequence: CASSILGTGGNQPQHF. The DNA of the CDR3 is TGTGCCAGTAGTATACTGGGAACAGGGGGCAATCAGCCCCAGCATTTT. The gene calls are TRBV19 and TRBJ1-5; 7 nucleotides agree with TRBD1. Trimming removed 2 bases from V and 2 bases from J; junction bases left unmatched: 6. CDR3 size: 16 residues. Germline V gene lookup returns CDR1 LNHDA and CDR2 SQIVND (reference sequence).

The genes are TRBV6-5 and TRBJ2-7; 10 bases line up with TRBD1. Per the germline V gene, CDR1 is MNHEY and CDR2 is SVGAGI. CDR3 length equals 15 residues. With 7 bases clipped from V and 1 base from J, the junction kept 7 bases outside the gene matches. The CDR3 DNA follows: TGTGCCAGCAAGATCGGGACAGGGGAATCCTACGAGCAGTACTTC. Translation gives CASKIGTGESYEQYF.

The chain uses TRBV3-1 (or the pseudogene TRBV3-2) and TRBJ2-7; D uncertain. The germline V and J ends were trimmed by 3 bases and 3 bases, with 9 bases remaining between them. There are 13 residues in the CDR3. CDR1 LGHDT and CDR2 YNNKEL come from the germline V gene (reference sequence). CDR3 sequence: CASSQAQIYEQYF. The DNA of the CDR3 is TGTGCCAGCAGCCAGGCACAGATCTACGAGCAGTACTTC.